Listed below are T cell receptor beta chains from one sample, sequenced in a study of shared clonotypes between healthy human individuals. TCRdb keeps only in-frame clones here, not all; method: immunoSEQ multiplex PCR. The repertoire holds approximately 2.4 million clones, with approximately 94% as singletons. Sequencing was performed on naive CD4+ T cells sorted from blood. Receptors originate from a man between 18 and 29 years old in good health. CDR3s include the opening cysteine and the closing phenylalanine or tryptophan.

TRBV30,13,CAWRGTGNEKLFF
TRBV15,15,CATSSSGTESKSLHF
TRBV2,12,CASSDLSDTQYF
TRBV28,16,CASTSSSAGGGTEAFF
TRBV4-3,15,CASSQTAAADYGYTF
TRBV2,14,CASSEEGGRTEAFF
TRBV18,15,CASSPPTGHGETQYF
TRBV6-5,15,CASSSTGPSTGELFF
TRBV28,12,CASSSDRETQYF
TRBV10-3,16,CAISTRTGGSSYEQYF
TRBV19,15,CASSGGFSTNEKLFF
TRBV5-1,16,CASSLGGSATNEKLFF
TRBV2,14,CASRVTRLNEKLFF
TRBV7-2,14,CASSLRVGNQPQHF
TRBV7-2,17,CASSRAPAGGGTDTQYF
TRBV7-7,13,CASSPGTSGWQYF
TRBV15,14,CATSRGDELQPQHF
TRBV19,18,CASSTGTATSSYNSPLHF
TRBV6-1,15,CASSVEGQGPETQYF
TRBV18,15,CASSPVTNGYNEQFF
TRBV19,13,CATQPGATNRQFF
TRBV21-1,15,CASSKAGLRWDEQYF
TRBV19,12,CASSTSSNEQFF
TRBV21-1,11,CASSSREPQHF
TRBV28,16,CASSTDRGKIVETQYF
TRBV27,15,CASSSTQSGRTEAFF
TRBV30,12,CAWARDSYEQYF
TRBV6-1,15,CASSEEGTKRNEQFF
TRBV7-9,15,CASSSTASGANVLTF
TRBV18,13,CASSPPVGPAQYF
TRBV6-5,13,CASSRSGDTEAFF
TRBV5-1,14,CASSLVGSLYGYTF
TRBV11-3,15,CASSKTSGGIYEQYF